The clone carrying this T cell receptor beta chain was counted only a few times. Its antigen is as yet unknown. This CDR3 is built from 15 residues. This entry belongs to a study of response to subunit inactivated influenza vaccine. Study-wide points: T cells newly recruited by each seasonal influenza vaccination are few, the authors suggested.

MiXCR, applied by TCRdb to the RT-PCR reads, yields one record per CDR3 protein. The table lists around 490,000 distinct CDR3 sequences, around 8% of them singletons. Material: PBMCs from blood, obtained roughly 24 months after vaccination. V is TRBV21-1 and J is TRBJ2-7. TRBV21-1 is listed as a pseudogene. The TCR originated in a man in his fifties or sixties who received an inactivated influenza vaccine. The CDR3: CASSKGYSETYEQYF. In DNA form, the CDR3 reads TGTGCCAGCAGCAAAGGTTACTCCGAAACCTACGAGCAGTACTTC.